This record looks at one T cell receptor beta chain sequence and its context. The specificity of this receptor is unknown. No clone much larger than this one lies a single base away; base qualities are absent. These data originate in a study of post-analysis software for immune sequencing data (dated by TCRdb to between 2015 and 2017). Regarding the complete study: The recorded disease courses included relapsing-remitting, secondary progressive and progressive-relapsing multiple sclerosis, and some patients had no subtype annotation. A subset of samples was prepared in parallel using single-end sample barcoding, then pooled and co-amplified after Illumina adapter ligation. Patient repertoires were compared against roughly 12 previously published healthy control repertoires from donors aged about 6 to 26 years.

Beyond this particular receptor, the publication reports: Four or five TRBV segments, including TRBV5-6, TRBV5-1 and TRBV20-1, were significantly more frequent in patients than controls. Direct clustering with F measure revealed strong co-clustering of samples prepared in the same batch, which led to a batch-effect correction. The multiple sclerosis patient group was slightly younger than the control group. Significantly lower normalized Chao1 diversity was found in multiple sclerosis patients than in controls, suggesting substantial peripheral T-cell clonal expansion.

The protocol used for the library was PCR. The instrument given in TCRdb is Illumina HiSeq 2500. Unique molecular identifiers were incorporated into TCR beta cDNA libraries to reduce PCR and sequencing biases. Roughly 0.5 million cDNA molecules were obtained per 1 to 10 million input T cells, so each molecule approximated one T cell. The same protocol used for the earlier healthy control dataset was applied to prepare and sequence the patient libraries. Within a given batch, samples were prepared together, multiplexed and sequenced on the same HiSeq lane. Under the source paper's analysis protocol: Raw barcoded reads were processed with MIGEC, discarding single-read molecular identifier groups before consensus assembly and CDR3 extraction. VDJtools was used for post-analysis of the clonotype tables, with diversity normalized by down-sampling every dataset to the smallest sample size. To correct batch-related cross-sample contamination, repertoire overlap clustering matched CDR3 amino acid sequences but not nucleotide sequences. TCRdb reprocessed the public reads (quality trimming at Q25 with fastp, clone calling with MiXCR) and kept in-frame beta chains. For every CDR3 protein sequence, its rows merge into one entry that carries the most common genes and DNA. In this record, the V and J calls reflect TCRdb's handling and not the investigators' own analysis. Within this sample are approximately 440,000 distinct CDR3 sequences, with roughly 46% of them counted one time only. The top ten clonotypes cover roughly 12% of the sample.

The CDR3 goes from the cysteine to the phenylalanine over 14 residues. The only DNA kept is the CDR3, 42 bases in frame from the first base. V and J are truncated by 5 bases and 3 bases respectively, leaving an intervening sequence of 13 bases. CDR1 and CDR2 were assigned from the germline V gene as MDHEN and SYDVKM. To demonstrate the VDJtools post-analysis software, the study profiled TCR beta repertoires from the peripheral blood of some 13 young patients with multiple sclerosis. The multiple sclerosis patients were children and adolescents between roughly 6 and 16 years of age. The sequence is built from TRBV28 and TRBJ1-1, and TRBD1 may be the D gene, going by 6 matching bases. The sample was blood. This clonotype was obtained from a girl aged 10 to 17 with multiple sclerosis. CDR3 sequence: CASSTTGRDTEAFF. The bases are TGTGCCAGCAGTACAACAGGGAGGGACACTGAAGCTTTCTTT.